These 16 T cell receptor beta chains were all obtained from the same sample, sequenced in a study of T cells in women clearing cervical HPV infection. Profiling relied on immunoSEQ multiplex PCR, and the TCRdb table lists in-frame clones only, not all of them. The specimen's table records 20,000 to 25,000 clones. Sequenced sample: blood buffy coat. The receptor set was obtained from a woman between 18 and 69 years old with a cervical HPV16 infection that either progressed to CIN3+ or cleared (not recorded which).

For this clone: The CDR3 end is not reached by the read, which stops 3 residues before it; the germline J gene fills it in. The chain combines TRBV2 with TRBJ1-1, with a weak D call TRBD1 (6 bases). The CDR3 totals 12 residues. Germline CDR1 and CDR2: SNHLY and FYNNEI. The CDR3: CASSERGWSAFF. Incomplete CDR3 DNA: TGTGCCAGCAGTGAAAGGGGGTGGTCC.

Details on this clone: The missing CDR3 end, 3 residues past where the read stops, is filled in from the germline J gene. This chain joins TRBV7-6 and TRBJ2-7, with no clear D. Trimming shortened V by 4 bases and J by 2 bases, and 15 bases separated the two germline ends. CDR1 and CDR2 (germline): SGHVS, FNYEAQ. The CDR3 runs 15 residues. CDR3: CASSSQLAPTYEQYF. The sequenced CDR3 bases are TGTGCCAGCAGCTCACAGTTGGCCCCCACCTACGAG.

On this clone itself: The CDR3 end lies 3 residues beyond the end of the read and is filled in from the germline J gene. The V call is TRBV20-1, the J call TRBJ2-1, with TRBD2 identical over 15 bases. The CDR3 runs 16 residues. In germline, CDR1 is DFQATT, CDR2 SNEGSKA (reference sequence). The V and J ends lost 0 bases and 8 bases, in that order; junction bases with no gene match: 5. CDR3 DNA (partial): TGCAGTGCTAGAGACTGGGGACTAGCGGGAGGTCATGAG. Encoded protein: CSARDWGLAGGHE. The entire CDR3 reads CSARDWGLAGGHEQFF.

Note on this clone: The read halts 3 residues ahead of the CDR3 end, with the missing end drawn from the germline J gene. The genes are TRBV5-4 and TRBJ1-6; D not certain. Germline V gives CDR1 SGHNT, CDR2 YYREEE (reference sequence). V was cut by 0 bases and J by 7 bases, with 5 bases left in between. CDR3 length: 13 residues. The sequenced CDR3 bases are TGTGCCAGCAGCTTGGATCAGAATTCACCC. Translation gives CASSLDQNSP. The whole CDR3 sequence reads CASSLDQNSPLHF.

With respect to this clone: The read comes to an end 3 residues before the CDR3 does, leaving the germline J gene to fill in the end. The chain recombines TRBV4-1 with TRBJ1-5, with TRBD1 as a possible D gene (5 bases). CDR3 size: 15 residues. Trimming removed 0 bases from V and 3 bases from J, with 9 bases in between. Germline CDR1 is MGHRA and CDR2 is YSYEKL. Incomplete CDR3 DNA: TGCGCCAGCAGCCAAGAAAGCAGGGACAATCAGCCC. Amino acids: CASSQESRDNQP. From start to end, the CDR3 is CASSQESRDNQPQHF.

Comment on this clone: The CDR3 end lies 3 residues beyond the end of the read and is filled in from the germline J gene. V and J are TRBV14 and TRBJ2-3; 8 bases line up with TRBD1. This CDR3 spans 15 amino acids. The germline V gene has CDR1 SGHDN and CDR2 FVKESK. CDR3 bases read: TGTGCCAGCAGCCAAGTATCAGGGGGCCAAGAGACG. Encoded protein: CASSQVSGGQET. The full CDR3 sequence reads CASSQVSGGQETQYF.

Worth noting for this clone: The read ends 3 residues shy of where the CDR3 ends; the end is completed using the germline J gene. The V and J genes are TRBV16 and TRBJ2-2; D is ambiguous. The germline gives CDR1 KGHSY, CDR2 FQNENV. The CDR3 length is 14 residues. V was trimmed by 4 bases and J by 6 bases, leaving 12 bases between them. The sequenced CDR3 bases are TGTGCCAGCAGCCCTAGTTCTGGGTCCGGGGAG. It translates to CASSPSSGSGE. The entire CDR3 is CASSPSSGSGELFF. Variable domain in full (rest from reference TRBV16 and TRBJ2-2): GEEVAQTPKHLVRGEGQKAKLYCAPIKGHSYVFWYQQVLKNEFKFLISFQNENVFDETGMPKERFSAKCLPNSPCSLEIQATKLEDSAVYFCASSPSSGSGELFFGEGSRLTVL.

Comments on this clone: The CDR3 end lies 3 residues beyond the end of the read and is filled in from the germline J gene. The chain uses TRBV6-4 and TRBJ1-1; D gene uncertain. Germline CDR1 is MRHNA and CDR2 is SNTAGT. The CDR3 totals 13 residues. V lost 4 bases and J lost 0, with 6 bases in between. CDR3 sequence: CASSGQMNTEAFF. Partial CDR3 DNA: TGTGCCAGCAGTGGACAAATGAACACTGAA.

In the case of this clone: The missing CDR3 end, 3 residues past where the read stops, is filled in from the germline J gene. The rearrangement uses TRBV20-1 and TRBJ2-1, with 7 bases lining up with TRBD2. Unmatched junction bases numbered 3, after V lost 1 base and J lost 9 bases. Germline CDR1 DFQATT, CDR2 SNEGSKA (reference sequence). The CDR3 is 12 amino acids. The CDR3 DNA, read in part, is TGCAGTGCTAGAGTTCCGGGGGGTGAG. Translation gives CSARVPGGE. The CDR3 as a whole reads CSARVPGGEQFF.

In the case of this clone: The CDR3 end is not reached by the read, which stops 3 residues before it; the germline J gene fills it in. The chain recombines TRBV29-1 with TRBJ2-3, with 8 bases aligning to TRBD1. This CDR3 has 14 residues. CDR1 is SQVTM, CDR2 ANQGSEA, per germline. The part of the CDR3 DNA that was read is TGCAGCGTGAGCCAGGGGGCTTCGGATCAGCCG. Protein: CSVSQGASDQP. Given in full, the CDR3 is CSVSQGASDQPQYF.

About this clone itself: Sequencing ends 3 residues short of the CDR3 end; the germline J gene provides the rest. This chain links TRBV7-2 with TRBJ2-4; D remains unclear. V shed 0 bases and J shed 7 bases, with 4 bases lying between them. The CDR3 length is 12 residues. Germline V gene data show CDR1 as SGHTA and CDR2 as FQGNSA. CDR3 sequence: CASSLAGNIQYF. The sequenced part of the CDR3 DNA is TGTGCCAGCAGCTTAGCCGGGAACATT. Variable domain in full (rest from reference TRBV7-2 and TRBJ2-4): GAGVSQSPSNKVTEKGKDVELRCDPISGHTALYWYRQSLGQGLEFLIYFQGNSAPDKSGLPSDRFSAERTGGSVSTLTIQRTQQEDSAVYLCASSLAGNIQYFGAGTRLSVL.

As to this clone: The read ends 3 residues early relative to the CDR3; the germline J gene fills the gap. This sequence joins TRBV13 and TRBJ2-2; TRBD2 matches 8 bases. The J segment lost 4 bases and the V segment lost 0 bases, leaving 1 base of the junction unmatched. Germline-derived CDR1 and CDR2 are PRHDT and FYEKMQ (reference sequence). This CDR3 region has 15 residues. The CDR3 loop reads CASSLGGTSTGELFF. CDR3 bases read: TGTGCCAGCAGCTTAGGAGGGACTAGCACCGGGGAG.

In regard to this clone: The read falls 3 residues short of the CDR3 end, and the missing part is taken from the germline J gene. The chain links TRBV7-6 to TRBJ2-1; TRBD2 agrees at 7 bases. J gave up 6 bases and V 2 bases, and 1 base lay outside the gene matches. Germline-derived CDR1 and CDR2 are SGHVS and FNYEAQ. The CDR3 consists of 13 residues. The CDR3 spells CASSLSGANEQFF. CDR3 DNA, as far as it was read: TGTGCCAGCAGCTTAAGCGGGGCCAATGAG.

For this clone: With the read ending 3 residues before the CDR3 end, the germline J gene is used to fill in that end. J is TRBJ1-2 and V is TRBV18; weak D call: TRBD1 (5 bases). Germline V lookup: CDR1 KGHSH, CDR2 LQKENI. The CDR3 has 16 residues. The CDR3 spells CASSPPGGADIYDYTF. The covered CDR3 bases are TGTGCCAGCTCACCACCGGGGGGAGCGGACATCTACGAC.

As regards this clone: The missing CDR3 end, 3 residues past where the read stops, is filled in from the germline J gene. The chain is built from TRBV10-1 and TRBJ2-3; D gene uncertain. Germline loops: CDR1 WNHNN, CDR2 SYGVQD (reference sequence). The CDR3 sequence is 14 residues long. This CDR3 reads CASSEAGADQPQYF. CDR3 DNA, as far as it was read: TGCGCCAGCAGTGAGGCAGGAGCTGATCAGCCG.

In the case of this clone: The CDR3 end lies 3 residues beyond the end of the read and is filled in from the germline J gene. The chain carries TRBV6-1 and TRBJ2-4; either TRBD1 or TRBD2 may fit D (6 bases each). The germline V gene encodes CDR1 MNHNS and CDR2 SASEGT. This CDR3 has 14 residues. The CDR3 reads CASSEAQGRTGQYF. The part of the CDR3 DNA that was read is TGTGCCAGCAGTGAAGCTCAGGGGAGGACTGGT.